The clone carrying this T cell receptor (beta chain) was recorded many times. The V gene end was trimmed by 5 bases and the J gene end by 6 bases; junction bases not matched to a gene: 9. This CDR3 region has 15 residues. The entry originates in a study of T cells in Graves' hyperthyroidism and ophthalmopathy. TCR beta CDR3 regions were amplified from RNA. First-round RT-PCR targeting the TCR CDR3 was performed with the HTBI primer set. TCRdb itself ran the multiplex PCR reads through MiXCR, one entry per CDR3 protein. The table includes approximately 490,000 distinct CDR3 sequences, approximately 22% detected once.

Sequencing was performed on blood. The chain recombines TRBV12-3 or TRBV12-4 with TRBJ2-7; 11 bases agree with TRBD1. The sequence came from a woman aged 70-85 years with Graves' ophthalmopathy. For the CDR3, the DNA is TGTGCCAGCAGTCACCCCGGGGACAGGGGGGTCGAGCAGTACTTC. Translating gives CASSHPGDRGVEQYF.